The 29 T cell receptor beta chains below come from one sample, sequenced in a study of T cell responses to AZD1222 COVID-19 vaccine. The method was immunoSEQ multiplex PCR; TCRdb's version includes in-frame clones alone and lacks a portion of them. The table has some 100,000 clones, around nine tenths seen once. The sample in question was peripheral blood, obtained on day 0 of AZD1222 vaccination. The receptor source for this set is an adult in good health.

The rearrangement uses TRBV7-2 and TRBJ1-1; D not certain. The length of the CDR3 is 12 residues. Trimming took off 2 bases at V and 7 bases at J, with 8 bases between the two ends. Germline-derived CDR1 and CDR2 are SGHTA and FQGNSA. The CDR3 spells CASSLLRFEAFF. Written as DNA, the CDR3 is TGTGCCAGCAGCTTATTACGGTTTGAAGCTTTCTTT.

CDR3 amino acids: CASSYGPGQFF. In DNA, the CDR3 is TGTGCCAGCAGTTACGGGCCGGGGCAGTTCTTC. This chain links TRBV6-2 or TRBV6-3 with TRBJ2-1; D call uncertain. Trimming stripped 2 bases from V and 12 bases from J, with 8 bases between. Germline V CDR1 and CDR2: MNHEY, SVGEGT. The CDR3 spans 11 residues.

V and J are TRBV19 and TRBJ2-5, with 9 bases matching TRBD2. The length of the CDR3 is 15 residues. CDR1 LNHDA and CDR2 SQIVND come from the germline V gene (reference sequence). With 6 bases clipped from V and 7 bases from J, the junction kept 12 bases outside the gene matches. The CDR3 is CASRFSGGDHMTQYF. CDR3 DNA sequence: TGTGCCAGTAGATTTAGCGGGGGAGACCATATGACCCAGTACTTC.

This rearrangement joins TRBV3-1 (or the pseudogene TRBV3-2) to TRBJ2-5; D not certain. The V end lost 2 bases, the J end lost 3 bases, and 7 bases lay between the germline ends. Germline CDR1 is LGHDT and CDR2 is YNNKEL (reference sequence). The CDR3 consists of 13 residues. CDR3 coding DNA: TGTGCCAGCAGCCAAAACCCCAAAGAGACCCAGTACTTC. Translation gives CASSQNPKETQYF.

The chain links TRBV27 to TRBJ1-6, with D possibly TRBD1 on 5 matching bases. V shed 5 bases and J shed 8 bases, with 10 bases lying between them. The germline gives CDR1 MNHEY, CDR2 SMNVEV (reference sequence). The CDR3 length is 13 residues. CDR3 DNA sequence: TGTGCCAGCAGTCACAGGAATTATTCACCCCTCCACTTT. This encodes CASSHRNYSPLHF.

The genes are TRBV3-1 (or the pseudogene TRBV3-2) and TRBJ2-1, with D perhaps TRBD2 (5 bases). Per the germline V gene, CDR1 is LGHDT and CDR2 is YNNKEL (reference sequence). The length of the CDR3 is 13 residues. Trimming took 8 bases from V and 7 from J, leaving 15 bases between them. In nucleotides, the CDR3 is TGTGCCAGCCGGGGATTTCTGGAGAATGAGCAGTTCTTC. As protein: CASRGFLENEQFF.

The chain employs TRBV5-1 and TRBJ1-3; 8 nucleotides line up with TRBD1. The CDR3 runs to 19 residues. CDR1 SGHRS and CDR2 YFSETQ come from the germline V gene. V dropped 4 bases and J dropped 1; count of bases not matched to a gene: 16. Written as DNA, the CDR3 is TGCGCCAGCAGCCCGGAAGTTGGACAGGGACGAGGATCTGGAAACACCATATATTTT. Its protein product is CASSPEVGQGRGSGNTIYF.

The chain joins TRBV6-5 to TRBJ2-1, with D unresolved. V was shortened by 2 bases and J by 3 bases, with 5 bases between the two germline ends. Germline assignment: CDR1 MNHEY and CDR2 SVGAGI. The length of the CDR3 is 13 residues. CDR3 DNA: TGTGCCAGCAGTTACGACTTCTACAATGAGCAGTTCTTC. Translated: CASSYDFYNEQFF.

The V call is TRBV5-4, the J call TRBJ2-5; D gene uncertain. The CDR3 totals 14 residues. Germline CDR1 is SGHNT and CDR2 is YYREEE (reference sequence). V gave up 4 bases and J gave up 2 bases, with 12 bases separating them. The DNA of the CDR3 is TGTGCCAGCAGCGTTCGGACGGAGCAAGAGACCCAGTACTTC. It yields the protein CASSVRTEQETQYF.

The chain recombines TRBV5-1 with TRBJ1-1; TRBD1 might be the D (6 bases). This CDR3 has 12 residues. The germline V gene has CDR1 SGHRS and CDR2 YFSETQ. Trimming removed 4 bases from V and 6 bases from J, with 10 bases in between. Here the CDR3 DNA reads TGCGCCAGCAGCGCGGGACACTCTGAAGCTTTCTTT. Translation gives CASSAGHSEAFF. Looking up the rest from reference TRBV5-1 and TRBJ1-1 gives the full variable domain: KAGVTQTPRYLIKTRGQQVTLSCSPISGHRSVSWYQQTPGQGLQFLFEYFSETQRNKGNFPGRFSGRQFSNSRSEMNVSTLELGDSALYLCASSAGHSEAFFGQGTRLTVV.

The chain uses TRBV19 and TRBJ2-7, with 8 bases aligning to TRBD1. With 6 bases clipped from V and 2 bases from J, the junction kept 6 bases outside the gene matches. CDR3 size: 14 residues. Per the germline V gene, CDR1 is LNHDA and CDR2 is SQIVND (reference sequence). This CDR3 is CASRSGQGAYEQYF. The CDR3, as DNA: TGTGCCAGTAGGAGTGGACAGGGTGCCTACGAGCAGTACTTC.

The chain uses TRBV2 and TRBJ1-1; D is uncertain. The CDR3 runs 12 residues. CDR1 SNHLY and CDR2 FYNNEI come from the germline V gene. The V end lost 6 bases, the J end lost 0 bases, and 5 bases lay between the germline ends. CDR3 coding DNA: TGTGCCAGCAGGGAAATGAACACTGAAGCTTTCTTT. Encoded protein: CASREMNTEAFF.

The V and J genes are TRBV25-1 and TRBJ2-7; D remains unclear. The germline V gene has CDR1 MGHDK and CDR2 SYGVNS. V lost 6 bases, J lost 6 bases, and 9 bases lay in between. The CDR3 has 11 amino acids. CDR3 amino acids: CASRALGEQYF. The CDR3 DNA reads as TGTGCCAGCAGGGCCCTGGGCGAGCAGTACTTC.

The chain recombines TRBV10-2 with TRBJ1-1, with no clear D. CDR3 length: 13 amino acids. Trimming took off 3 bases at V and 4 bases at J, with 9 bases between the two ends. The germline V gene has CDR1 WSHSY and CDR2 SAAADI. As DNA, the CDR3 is TGCGCCAGCAGTGAAATTTGGGGCACTGAAGCTTTCTTT. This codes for CASSEIWGTEAFF.

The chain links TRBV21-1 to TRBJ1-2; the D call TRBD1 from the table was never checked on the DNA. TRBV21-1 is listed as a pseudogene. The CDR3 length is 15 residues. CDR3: CASSGAAGGIGGYTF. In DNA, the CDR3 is TGTGCCAGCAGCGGTGCGGCAGGGGGCATTGGTGGCTACACCTTC.

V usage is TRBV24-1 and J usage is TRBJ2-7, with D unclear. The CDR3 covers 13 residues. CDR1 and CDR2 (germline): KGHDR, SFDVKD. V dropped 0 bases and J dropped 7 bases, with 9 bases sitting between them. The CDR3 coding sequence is TGTGCCACCAGTGATTTGTGGGCAGGTGAGCAGTACTTC. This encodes CATSDLWAGEQYF.

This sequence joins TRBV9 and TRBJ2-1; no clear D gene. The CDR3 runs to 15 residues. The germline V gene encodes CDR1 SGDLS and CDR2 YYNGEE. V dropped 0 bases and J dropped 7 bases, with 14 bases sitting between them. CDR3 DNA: TGTGCCAGCAGCGTAGCACTCAATCCGGGTAATGAGCAGTTCTTC. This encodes CASSVALNPGNEQFF.

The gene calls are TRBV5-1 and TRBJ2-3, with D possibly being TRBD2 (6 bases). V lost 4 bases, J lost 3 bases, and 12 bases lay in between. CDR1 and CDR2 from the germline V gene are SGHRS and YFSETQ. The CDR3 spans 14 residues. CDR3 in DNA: TGCGCCAGCAGCCCTGGTGCGGGGACAGATACGCAGTATTTT. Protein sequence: CASSPGAGTDTQYF.

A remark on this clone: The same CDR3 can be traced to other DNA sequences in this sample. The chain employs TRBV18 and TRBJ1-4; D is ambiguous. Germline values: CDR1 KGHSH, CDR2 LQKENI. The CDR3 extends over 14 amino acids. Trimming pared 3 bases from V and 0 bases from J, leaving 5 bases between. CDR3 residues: CASSPGATNEKLFF. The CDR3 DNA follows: TGTGCCAGCTCACCCGGGGCAACTAATGAAAAACTGTTTTTT.

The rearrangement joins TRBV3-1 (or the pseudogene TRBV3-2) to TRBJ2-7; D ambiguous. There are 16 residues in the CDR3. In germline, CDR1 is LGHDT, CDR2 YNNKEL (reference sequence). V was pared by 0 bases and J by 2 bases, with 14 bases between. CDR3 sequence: CASSQDSGPTTYEQYF. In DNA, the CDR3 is TGTGCCAGCAGCCAAGACTCTGGACCTACGACCTACGAGCAGTACTTC.

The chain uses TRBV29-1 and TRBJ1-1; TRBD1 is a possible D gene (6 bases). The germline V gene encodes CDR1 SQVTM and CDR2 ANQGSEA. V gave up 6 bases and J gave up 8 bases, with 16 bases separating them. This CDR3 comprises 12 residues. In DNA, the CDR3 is TGCAGCGTGAAACTACAGGGTCTAGAAGCTTTCTTT. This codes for CSVKLQGLEAFF.

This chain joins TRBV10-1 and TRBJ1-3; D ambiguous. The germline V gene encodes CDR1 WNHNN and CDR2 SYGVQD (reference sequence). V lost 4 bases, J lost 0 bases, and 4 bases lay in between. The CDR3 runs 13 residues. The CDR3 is CASSGNSGNTIYF. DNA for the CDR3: TGCGCCAGCAGTGGCAACTCTGGAAACACCATATATTTT.

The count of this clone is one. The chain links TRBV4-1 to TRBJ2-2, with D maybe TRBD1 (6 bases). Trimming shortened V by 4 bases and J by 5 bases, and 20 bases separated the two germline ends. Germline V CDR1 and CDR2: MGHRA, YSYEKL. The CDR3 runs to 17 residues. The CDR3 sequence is CASSRSPDSKITGELFF. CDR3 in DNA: TGCGCCAGCAGCCGTTCCCCGGACAGTAAGATAACCGGGGAGCTGTTTTTT.

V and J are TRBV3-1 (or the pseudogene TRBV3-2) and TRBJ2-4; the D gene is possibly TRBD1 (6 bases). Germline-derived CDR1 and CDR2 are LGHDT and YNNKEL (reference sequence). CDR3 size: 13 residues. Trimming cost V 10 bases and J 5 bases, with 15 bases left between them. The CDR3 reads CATSRGVENIQYF. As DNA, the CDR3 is TGTGCCACCTCCAGGGGAGTCGAAAACATTCAGTACTTC.

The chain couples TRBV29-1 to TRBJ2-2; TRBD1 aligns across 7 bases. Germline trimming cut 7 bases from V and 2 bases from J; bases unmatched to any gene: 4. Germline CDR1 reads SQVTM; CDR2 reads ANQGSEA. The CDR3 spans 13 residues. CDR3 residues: CSAGQTNTGELFF. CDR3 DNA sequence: TGCAGCGCGGGACAGACAAACACCGGGGAGCTGTTTTTT.

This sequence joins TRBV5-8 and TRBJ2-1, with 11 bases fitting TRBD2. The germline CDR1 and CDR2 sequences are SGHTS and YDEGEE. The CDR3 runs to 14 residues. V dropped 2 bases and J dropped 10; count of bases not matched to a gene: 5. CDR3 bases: TGTGCCAGCAGCTTTAGCGGGGGGGCCCGGGAGCAGTTCTTC. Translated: CASSFSGGAREQFF.

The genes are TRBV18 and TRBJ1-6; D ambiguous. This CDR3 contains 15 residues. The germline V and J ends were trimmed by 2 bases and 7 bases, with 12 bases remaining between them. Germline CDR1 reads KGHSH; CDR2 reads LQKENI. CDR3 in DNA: TGTGCCAGCTCACCAAACGGCGAGGAGAATTCACCCCTCCACTTT. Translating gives CASSPNGEENSPLHF.

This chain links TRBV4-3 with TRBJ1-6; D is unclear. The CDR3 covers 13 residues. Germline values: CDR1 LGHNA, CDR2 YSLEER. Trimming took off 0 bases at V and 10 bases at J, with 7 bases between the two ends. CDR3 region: CASSQEFRSPLHF. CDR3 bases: TGCGCCAGCAGCCAAGAGTTCCGGTCACCCCTCCACTTT.

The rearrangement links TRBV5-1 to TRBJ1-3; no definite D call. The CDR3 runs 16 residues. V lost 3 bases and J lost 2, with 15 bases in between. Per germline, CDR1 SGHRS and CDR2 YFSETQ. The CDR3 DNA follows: TGCGCCAGCAGCTCCCTTCCCGCTAGCCCTGGAAACACCATATATTTT. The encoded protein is CASSSLPASPGNTIYF.